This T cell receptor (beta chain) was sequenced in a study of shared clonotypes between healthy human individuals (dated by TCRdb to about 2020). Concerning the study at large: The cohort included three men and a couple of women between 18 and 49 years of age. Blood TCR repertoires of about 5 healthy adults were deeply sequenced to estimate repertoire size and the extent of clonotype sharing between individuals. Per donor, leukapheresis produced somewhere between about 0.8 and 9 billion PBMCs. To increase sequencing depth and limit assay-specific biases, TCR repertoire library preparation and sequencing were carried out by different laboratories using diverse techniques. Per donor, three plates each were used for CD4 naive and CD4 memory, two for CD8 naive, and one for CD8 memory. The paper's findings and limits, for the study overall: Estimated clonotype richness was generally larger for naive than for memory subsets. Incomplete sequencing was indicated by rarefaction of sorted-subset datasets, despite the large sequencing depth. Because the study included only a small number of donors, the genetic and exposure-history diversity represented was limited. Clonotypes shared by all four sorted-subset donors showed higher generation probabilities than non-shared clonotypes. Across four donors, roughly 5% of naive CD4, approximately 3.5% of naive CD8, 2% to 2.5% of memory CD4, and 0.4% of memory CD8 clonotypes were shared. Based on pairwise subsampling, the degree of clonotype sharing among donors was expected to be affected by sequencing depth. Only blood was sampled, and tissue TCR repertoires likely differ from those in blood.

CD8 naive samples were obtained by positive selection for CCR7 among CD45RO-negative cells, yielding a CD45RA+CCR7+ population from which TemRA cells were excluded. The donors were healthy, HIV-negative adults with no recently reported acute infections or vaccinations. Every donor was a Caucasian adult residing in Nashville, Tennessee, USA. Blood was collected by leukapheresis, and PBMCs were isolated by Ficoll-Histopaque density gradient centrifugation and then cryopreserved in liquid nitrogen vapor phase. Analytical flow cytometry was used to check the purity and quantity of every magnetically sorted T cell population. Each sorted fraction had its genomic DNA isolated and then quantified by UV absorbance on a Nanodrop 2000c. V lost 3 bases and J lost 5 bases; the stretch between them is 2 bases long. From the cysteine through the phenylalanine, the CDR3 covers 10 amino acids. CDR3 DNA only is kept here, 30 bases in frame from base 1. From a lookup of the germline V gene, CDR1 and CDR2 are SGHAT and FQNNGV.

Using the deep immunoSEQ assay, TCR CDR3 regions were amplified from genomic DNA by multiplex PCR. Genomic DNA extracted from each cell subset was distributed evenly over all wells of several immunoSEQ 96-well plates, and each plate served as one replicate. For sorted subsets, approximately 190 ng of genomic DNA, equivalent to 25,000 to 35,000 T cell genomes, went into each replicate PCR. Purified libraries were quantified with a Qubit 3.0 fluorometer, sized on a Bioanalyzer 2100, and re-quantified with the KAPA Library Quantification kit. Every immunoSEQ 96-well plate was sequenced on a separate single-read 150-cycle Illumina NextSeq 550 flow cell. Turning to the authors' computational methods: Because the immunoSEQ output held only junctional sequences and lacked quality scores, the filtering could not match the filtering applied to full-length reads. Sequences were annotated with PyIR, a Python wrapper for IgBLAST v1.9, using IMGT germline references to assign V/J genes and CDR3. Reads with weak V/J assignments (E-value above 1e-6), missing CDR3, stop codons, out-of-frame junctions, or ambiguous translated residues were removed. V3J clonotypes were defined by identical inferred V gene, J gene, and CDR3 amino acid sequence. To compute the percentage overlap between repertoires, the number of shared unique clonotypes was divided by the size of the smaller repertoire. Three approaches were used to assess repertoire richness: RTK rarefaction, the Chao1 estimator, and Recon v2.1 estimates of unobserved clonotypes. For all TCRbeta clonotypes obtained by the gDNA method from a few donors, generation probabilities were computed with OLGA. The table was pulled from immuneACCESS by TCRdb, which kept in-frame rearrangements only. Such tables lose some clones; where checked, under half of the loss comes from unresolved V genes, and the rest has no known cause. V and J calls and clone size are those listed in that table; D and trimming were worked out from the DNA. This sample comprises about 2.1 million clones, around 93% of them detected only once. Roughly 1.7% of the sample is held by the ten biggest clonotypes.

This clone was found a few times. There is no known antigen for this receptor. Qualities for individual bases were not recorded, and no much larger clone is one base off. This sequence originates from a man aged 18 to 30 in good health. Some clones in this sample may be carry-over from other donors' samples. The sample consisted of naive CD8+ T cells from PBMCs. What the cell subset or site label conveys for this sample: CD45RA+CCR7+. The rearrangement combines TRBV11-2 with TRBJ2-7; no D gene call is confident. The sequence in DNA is TGTGCCAGCAGCTTCGACGAGCAGTACTTC. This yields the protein CASSFDEQYF.